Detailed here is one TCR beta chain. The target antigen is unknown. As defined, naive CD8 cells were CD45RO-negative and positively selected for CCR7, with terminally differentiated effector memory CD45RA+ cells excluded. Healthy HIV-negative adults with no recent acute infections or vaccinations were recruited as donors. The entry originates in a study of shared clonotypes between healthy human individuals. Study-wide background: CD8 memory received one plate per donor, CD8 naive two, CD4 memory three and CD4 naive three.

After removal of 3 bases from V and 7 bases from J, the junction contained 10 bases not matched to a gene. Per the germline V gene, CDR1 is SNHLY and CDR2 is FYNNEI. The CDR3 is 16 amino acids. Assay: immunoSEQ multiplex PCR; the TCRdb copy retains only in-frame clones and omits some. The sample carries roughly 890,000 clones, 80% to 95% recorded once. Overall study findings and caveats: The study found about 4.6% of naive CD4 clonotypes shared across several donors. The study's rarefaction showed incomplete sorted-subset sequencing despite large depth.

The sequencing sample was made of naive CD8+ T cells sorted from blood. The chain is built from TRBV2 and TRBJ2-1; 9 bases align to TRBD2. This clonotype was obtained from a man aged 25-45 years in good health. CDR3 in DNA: TGTGCCAGCAGTGAGGTAGCGGGAGACCCGGGGAATGAGCAGTTCTTC. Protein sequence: CASSEVAGDPGNEQFF.